The rows below give T cell receptor beta chains drawn from one sample of a study of shared clonotypes between healthy human individuals. TCRdb keeps only in-frame clones here, not all; method: immunoSEQ multiplex PCR. Among more than 2,000,000 clones listed, 90% to 95% were seen once. The specimen sequenced was naive CD4+ T cells from PBMCs. The receptors were gathered from a young man in good health. Some clones in this sample may be carry-over from other donors' samples. CDR3s leave out the opening cysteine and the closing phenylalanine or tryptophan. Fields, in order: clone size, V gene, J gene, CDR3 protein. The size field is filled for only some rows; it gives once, few, many or a size class.

.,TRBV5-1,TRBJ2-7,ASSPRLAGGPSYEQY
.,TRBV4-1,TRBJ2-1,ASSLALAGTYNEQF
.,TRBV11-1,TRBJ1-6,ASSPREGRRPLH
.,TRBV6-4,TRBJ2-1,ASSLYPGAGHNEQF
.,TRBV5-5,TRBJ2-2,ASSRLGATGELF
.,TRBV30,TRBJ1-1,AWSGLGTEAF
once,TRBV4-2,TRBJ2-2,ASSQYPLAGGTGELF
.,TRBV7-9,TRBJ2-5,ASSYSGEETQY
.,TRBV10-3,TRBJ1-1,AIRDREEAF
.,TRBV28,TRBJ1-3,ASSQGALGNTIY
.,TRBV4-2,TRBJ1-1,ASSQVGGLGTEAF
.,TRBV7-3,TRBJ2-5,ASSLRPEPQETQY
.,TRBV7-9,TRBJ2-5,ASSTRQGGETQY
.,TRBV5-1,TRBJ2-3,ASSLTGRGTDTQY
.,TRBV6-1,TRBJ1-4,ASSEALGEDEKLF
.,TRBV25-1,TRBJ2-7,ASSESWVGEQY
.,TRBV10-3,TRBJ2-7,AISDPGSPYEQY
once,TRBV5-1,TRBJ2-5,ASSLYRGGGETQY
.,TRBV19,TRBJ2-7,ASSRDPRGSYEQY
.,TRBV5-4,TRBJ1-4,ASSLTTNEKLF
.,TRBV4-2,TRBJ1-3,ASSQRGFDTIY
.,TRBV6-4,TRBJ2-1,ASSAEVSNEQF
.,TRBV7-9,TRBJ1-4,ASSLEAQPYEKLF
.,TRBV7-3,TRBJ2-4,ASSAYSGGKNIQY
.,TRBV7-2,TRBJ2-1,ASSLARTTVYNEQF
.,TRBV6-6,TRBJ1-1,ASSPRQGTEAF
.,TRBV29-1,TRBJ1-4,SVESGPEKLF
.,TRBV2,TRBJ2-2,ASRTGFATTGELF
.,TRBV5-1,TRBJ1-4,ASSLLPGNIPTNEKLF
.,TRBV11-3,TRBJ2-1,ASSLRGGRDEQF
.,TRBV7-9,TRBJ1-5,ASSLLGQPQH
.,TRBV28,TRBJ1-2,ASGSLAPLPGGYT
.,TRBV5-4,TRBJ1-6,ASSWGAPGGLH
.,TRBV14,TRBJ2-7,ASSQDLAAYEQY
.,TRBV5-4,TRBJ2-3,ASSFKLSSTDTQY
.,TRBV28,TRBJ2-2,ASSAWEAEWGSTGELF
.,TRBV7-9,TRBJ1-2,ASTSGGTGDYGYT
once,TRBV6-5,TRBJ1-1,ASRNRPLNTEAF
.,TRBV6-1,TRBJ1-5,ASSVQDRGLQPQH
.,TRBV18,TRBJ1-2,ASSISQNNYGYT
few,TRBV5-1,TRBJ1-1,ASSPQTNTEAF
.,TRBV9,TRBJ1-2,ASSAEGASVYGYT
.,TRBV5-4,TRBJ2-7,ASSRGTSFSYEQY
.,TRBV27,TRBJ1-2,ASSSQTGHYGYT
.,TRBV2,TRBJ1-2,ASSPDRTGNYGYT
.,TRBV27,TRBJ2-7,ASHGTGAYEQY